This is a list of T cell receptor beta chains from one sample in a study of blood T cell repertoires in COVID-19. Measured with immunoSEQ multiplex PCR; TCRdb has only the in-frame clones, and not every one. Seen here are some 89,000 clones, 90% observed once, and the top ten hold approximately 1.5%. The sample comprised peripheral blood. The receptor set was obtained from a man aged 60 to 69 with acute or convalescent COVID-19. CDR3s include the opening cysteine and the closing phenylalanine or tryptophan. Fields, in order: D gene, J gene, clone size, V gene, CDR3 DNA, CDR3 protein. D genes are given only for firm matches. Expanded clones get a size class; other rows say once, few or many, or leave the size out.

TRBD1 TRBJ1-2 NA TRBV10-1 TGCGCCAGCAGTGAGTCTGGACAGGCCGGGGGCTACACCTTC CASSESGQAGGYTF
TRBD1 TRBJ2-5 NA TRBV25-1 TGTGCCAGCAGTGCCGGGACAGGTCCACAAGAGACCCAGTACTTC CASSAGTGPQETQYF
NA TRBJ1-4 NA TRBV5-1 TGCGCCAGCAGCGTCGGTGCAACTAATGAAAAACTGTTTTTT CASSVGATNEKLFF
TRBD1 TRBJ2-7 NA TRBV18 TGTGCCAGCTCACCAGGCAGGGGGCTTTTCGAGCAGTACTTC CASSPGRGLFEQYF
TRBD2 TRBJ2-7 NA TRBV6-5 TGTGCCAGCAGCAAGCGGTCGGGAGGGCTCGAGCAGTACTTC CASSKRSGGLEQYF
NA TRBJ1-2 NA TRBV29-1 TGCAGCATCTATGGAGGCAGCTATGGCTACACCTTC CSIYGGSYGYTF
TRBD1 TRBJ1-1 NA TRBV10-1 TGCGCCAGCAGTGAGACGACCGGACAGGGAACTGAAGCTTTCTTT CASSETTGQGTEAFF
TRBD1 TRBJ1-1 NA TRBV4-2 TGTGCCAGCAGCCCCCGGGACAGGGAAGCTTTCTTT CASSPRDREAFF
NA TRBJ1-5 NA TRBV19 TGTGCCAGTAGTCCTGCCGGGAGTCAGCCCCAGCATTTT CASSPAGSQPQHF
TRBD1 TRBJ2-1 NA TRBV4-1 TGCGCCAGCAGCCCCGCAGGGGGTCGCTCCTACAATGAGCAGTTCTTC CASSPAGGRSYNEQFF
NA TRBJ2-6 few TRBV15 TGTGCCACCAGCAGAGATATGGAGGTCGGGGCCAACGTCCTGACTTTC CATSRDMEVGANVLTF
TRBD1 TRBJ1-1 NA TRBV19 TGTGCCAGTAGTGCTAGCCCGGGACAGGGAGGGGTGAACACTGAAGCTTTCTTT CASSASPGQGGVNTEAFF
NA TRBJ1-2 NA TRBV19 TGTGCCAGTAGTATGGCCAGGGGATATGGCTACACCTTC CASSMARGYGYTF
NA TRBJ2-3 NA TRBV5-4 TGTGCCAGCAGCTTGGGTCCGGGGATCGCAGATACGCAGTATTTT CASSLGPGIADTQYF
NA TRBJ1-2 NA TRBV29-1 TGCAGCGTTGTGGGCAGCTCCTATGGCTACACCTTC CSVVGSSYGYTF
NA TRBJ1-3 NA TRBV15 TGTGCCACAAGACAGCCGAGCTCTGGAAACACCATATATTTT CATRQPSSGNTIYF
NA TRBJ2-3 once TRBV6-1 TGTGCCAGCAGTGAAGGGGCAGGGGCCCTCACAGATACGCAGTATTTT CASSEGAGALTDTQYF
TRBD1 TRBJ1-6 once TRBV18 TGTGCCAGCTCACCCCCGGGACAGGGGAGGAATTCACCCCTCCACTTT CASSPPGQGRNSPLHF
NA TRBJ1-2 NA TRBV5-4 TGTGCCAGCAGCCCCCCCGTGGCAGGATCAGCTAACTATGGCTACACCTTC CASSPPVAGSANYGYTF
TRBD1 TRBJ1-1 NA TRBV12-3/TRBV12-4 TGTGCCAGCAGTCGACAGGGGTACACTGAAGCTTTCTTT CASSRQGYTEAFF
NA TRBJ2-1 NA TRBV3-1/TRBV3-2 TGTGCCAGCAGCCCGGTGGGTGGAGGGGTATACAATGAGCAGTTCTTC CASSPVGGGVYNEQFF
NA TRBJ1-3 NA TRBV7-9 TGTGCCAGCAGCCCCGGACAGTCAACTGGAAACACCATATATTTT CASSPGQSTGNTIYF
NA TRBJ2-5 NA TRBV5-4 TGTGCCAGCAGCTTTGGGCAGGGTGGGGAGACCCAGTACTTC CASSFGQGGETQYF
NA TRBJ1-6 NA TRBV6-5 TGTGCCAGCAGTTACAGGGGCCAATCACCCCTCCACTTT CASSYRGQSPLHF
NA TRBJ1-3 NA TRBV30 TGTGCCTGGGCCCCGGGAGGAAACACCATATATTTT CAWAPGGNTIYF
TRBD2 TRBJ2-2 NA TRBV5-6 TGTGCCAGCAGCCTACTAGCGGGGGGAACCGGGGAGCTGTTTTTT CASSLLAGGTGELFF
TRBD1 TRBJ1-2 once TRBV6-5 TGTGCCAGCATGAGGGGGACAGGGGGAAACTATGGCTACACCTTC CASMRGTGGNYGYTF
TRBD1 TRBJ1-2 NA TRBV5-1 TGCGCCAGCAGCTCCTCCGGGACAGTATATGGCTACACCTTC CASSSSGTVYGYTF
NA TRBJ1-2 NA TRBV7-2 TGTGCCAGCAGCTTACGGTCTAACTATGGCTACACCTTC CASSLRSNYGYTF
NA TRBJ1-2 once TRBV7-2 TGTGCCAGCAGCTTAGGGTTTGGGGGCAGTTCTGGCTACACCTTC CASSLGFGGSSGYTF
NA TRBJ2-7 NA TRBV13 TGTGCCAGCAGCTTATCGGGGTCCGAGCAGTACTTC CASSLSGSEQYF
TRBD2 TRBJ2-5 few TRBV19 TGTGCCAGTAGTATTGTAGCGGGGAGTGAGACCCAGTACTTC CASSIVAGSETQYF
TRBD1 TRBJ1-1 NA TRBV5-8 TGTGCCAGCAGCTTGGGACAGGGGTTAGATGTAGACACTGAAGCTTTCTTT CASSLGQGLDVDTEAFF
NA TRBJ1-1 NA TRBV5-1 TGCGCCAGCAGATTCGGCGAACTATCTAACACTGAAGCTTTCTTT CASRFGELSNTEAFF
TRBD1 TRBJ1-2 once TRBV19 TGTGCCAGTACCGGGACAGCCTCCTCTTCTGGGTCTGGCTACACCTTC CASTGTASSSGSGYTF
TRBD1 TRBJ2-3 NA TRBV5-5 TGTGCCAGCAGCCCCTCGACAGGGAGTGTAGCAGATACGCAGTATTTT CASSPSTGSVADTQYF
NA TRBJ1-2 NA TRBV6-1 TGTGCCAGCAGTGAAGGAGGGACAACAAACTATGGCTACACCTTC CASSEGGTTNYGYTF
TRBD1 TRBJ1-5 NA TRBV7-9 TGTGCCAGCAGCCCAGGGACAGATTTCAATCAGCCCCAGCATTTT CASSPGTDFNQPQHF
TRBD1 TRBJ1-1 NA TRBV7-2 TGTGCCAGCAGGTCAGGGGGCGTGCGTGTCACTGAAGCTTTCTTT CASRSGGVRVTEAFF
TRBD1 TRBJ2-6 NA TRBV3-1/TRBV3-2 TGTGCCAGCAGCCAAGTACAACAGGGACAGCGGGGGGCCAACGTCCTGACTTTC CASSQVQQGQRGANVLTF
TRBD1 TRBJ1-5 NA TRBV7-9 TGTGCCAGCAGCAAGGACAGGGGCAATCAGCCCCAGCATTTT CASSKDRGNQPQHF
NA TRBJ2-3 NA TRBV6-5 TGTGCCAGCACGGGGTGGACAGATACGCAGTATTTT CASTGWTDTQYF
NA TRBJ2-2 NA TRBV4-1 TGCGCCAGCAGCCAAGAGGAGGGTCCCACCGGGGAGCTGTTTTTT CASSQEEGPTGELFF
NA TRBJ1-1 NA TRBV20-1 TGCAGTGCTAAGGGGGTGGCTGAAGCTTTCTTT CSAKGVAEAFF
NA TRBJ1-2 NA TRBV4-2 TGTGCCAGCAGCCAAGGCAGTGAGGTCTTCCACTATGGCTACACCTTC CASSQGSEVFHYGYTF